Detailed here is one TCR beta chain. The ends were cut back, 4 bases at V and 8 bases at J, with 14 bases in the middle. This CDR3 contains 13 residues. Germline V gene data show CDR1 as KGHDR and CDR2 as SFDVKD. The data originate from a study of blood T cell repertoires in COVID-19. Study-level background: Material from acute and convalescent COVID-19 was sourced from the United States, Italy and Spain.

Measured with immunoSEQ multiplex PCR; TCRdb has only the in-frame clones, and not every one. The table has 50,000 to 65,000 clones, about 85% seen once. This receptor was identified in a human donor in a cohort sampled during active COVID-19. Sequenced sample: peripheral blood. The J gene is TRBJ2-7, the V gene TRBV24-1, with D perhaps TRBD1 (5 bases). This CDR3 is CATSDPTERKQYF. The CDR3, as DNA: TGTGCCACCAGTGACCCGACAGAAAGGAAGCAGTACTTC.